One and the same sample provided the 19 T cell receptor beta chains below, sequenced in a study of T cells in Graves' hyperthyroidism and ophthalmopathy. Amplified regions were TCR beta CDR3 sequences from RNA transcripts. HTBI primers were employed in a first-round RT-PCR of the TCR CDR3. TCRdb reprocessed the multiplex PCR reads with MiXCR, giving one entry per CDR3 protein. The table records about 840,000 distinct CDR3 sequences, over 35% of them present only once. Sample: blood. The receptors shown here come from a man between 18 and 35 years old with Graves' hyperthyroidism.

The chain uses TRBV9 and TRBJ1-2; D uncertain. This CDR3 has 15 amino acids. Between the trimmed V and J ends, which lost 0 bases and 0 bases, there was a span of 9 bases. The germline V gene has CDR1 SGDLS and CDR2 YYNGEE. The CDR3 coding sequence is TGTGCCAGCAGCGTAGAGGCTGTAGCTAACTATGGCTACACCTTC. Translating it yields CASSVEAVANYGYTF. The entire variable domain, with the rest obtained from reference TRBV9 and TRBJ1-2, is as follows: DSGVTQTPKHLITATGQRVTLRCSPRSGDLSVYWYQQSLDQGLQFLIQYYNGEERAKGNILERFSAQQFPDLHSELNLSSLELGDSALYFCASSVEAVANYGYTFGSGTRLTVV.

This clonotype was counted at least ten times. J is TRBJ1-2 and V is TRBV19; tentative D call: TRBD1 (5 bases). Germline CDR1 LNHDA, CDR2 SQIVND (reference sequence). The V end lost 3 bases, the J end lost 3 bases, and 8 bases lay between the germline ends. The CDR3 sequence is 13 residues long. CDR3 loop: CASSIQGHYGYTF. In DNA, the CDR3 is TGTGCCAGTAGTATCCAGGGACACTATGGCTACACCTTC.

The chain joins TRBV7-8 to TRBJ2-2, with 9 bases that match TRBD1. Per the germline V gene, CDR1 is SGHVS and CDR2 is FQNEAQ. V lost 7 bases, J lost 6 bases, and 6 bases stayed unmatched. The CDR3 length is 14 residues. This CDR3 reads CASILGTGPGELFF. Here the CDR3 DNA reads TGTGCCAGCATCCTAGGGACAGGGCCCGGGGAGCTGTTTTTT.

This clonotype was recorded many times. This sequence joins TRBV15 and TRBJ1-1; D gene uncertain. Trimming pared 6 bases from V and 8 bases from J, leaving 16 bases between. Looked up from germline, CDR1 is LNHNV and CDR2 is YYDKDF (reference sequence). CDR3 size: 13 residues. As DNA, the CDR3 is TGTGCCACCAGGCCTAGAAGCAACGGAGAAGCTTTCTTT. This gives the protein CATRPRSNGEAFF.

V is TRBV10-3 and J is TRBJ2-3; D call uncertain. Germline V gene data show CDR1 as ENHRY and CDR2 as SYGVKD. The CDR3 is made up of 13 amino acids. V was cut by 2 bases and J by 0 bases, with 3 bases left in between. This CDR3 is CAISEQSTDTQYF. CDR3 in DNA: TGTGCCATCAGTGAGCAGAGCACAGATACGCAGTATTTT.

V is TRBV6-6 and J is TRBJ1-5, with a tentative D call TRBD1 (5 bases). Trimming shortened V by 5 bases and J by 6 bases, and 17 bases separated the two germline ends. Germline assignment: CDR1 MNHNY and CDR2 SVGAGI (reference sequence). This CDR3 is built from 15 residues. DNA for the CDR3: TGTGCCAGCAGTCCCGGGGGGGTTAAAACTCAGCCCCAGCATTTT. It is translated as CASSPGGVKTQPQHF.

As for this clonotype: An end of the junction differs from the germline gene, which may be a read error. J is TRBJ2-2 and V is TRBV20-1; TRBD2 might be the D (6 bases). The germline V gene encodes CDR1 DFQATT and CDR2 SNEGSKA (reference sequence). CDR3 size: 12 residues. CDR3 sequence: CSAGRNTGELLF. DNA for the CDR3: TGCAGCGCGGGACGGAACACCGGGGAGCTGCTTTTT.

The chain combines TRBV11-2 with TRBJ2-5; 7 nucleotides match TRBD1. J was trimmed by 0 bases and V by 8 bases; bases with no gene match: 12. Germline V gene lookup returns CDR1 SGHAT and CDR2 FQNNGV. CDR3 length equals 16 residues. Written as DNA, the CDR3 is TGTGCCAGCTCACCCCTAGGACAGGTAGACCAAGAGACCCAGTACTTC. This translates into CASSPLGQVDQETQYF.

This clonotype was seen many times. V usage is TRBV29-1 and J usage is TRBJ2-7; D perhaps matches TRBD1 (5 bases). With 6 bases removed from V and 0 bases from J, the gap between germline ends came to 9 bases. This CDR3 has 12 residues. In germline, CDR1 is SQVTM, CDR2 ANQGSEA. The CDR3 DNA reads as TGCAGCGTCACAGGAAACTCCTACGAGCAGTACTTC. This gives the protein CSVTGNSYEQYF.

The chain links TRBV6-1 to TRBJ1-1; D is uncertain. The V gene's germline CDR1 is MNHNS and CDR2 SASEGT. The CDR3 is 11 amino acids. V shed 10 bases and J shed 1 base, with 7 bases lying between them. Here the CDR3 reads CAITANTEAFF. DNA of the CDR3: TGTGCCATCACAGCGAACACTGAAGCTTTCTTT.

This clonotype was seen repeatedly, ten times or more. The chain carries TRBV10-3 and TRBJ1-5, with a tentative D call TRBD1 (5 bases). The germline V and J ends were trimmed by 6 bases and 4 bases, with 13 bases remaining between them. CDR3 size: 14 residues. Germline CDR1 ENHRY, CDR2 SYGVKD. As DNA, the CDR3 is TGTGCCATCAGCGCTGACAGAAATAATCAGCCCCAGCATTTT. It is translated as CAISADRNNQPQHF.

CDR3 amino acids: CSVGPGEKLFF. The CDR3 region has the DNA TGCAGCGTTGGACCGGGGGAAAAACTGTTTTTT. This chain connects TRBV29-1 to TRBJ1-4; D gene unclear. V was shortened by 4 bases and J by 8 bases, with 8 bases between the two germline ends. This CDR3 region has 11 residues. Germline values: CDR1 SQVTM, CDR2 ANQGSEA.

This clonotype was counted a few times. J is TRBJ2-2 and V is TRBV2; 13 bases match TRBD2. The CDR3 has 16 amino acids. Germline V gene lookup returns CDR1 SNHLY and CDR2 FYNNEI. V was pared by 6 bases and J by 8 bases, with 9 bases of the junction left unmatched. As DNA, the CDR3 is TGTGCCAGCAGGGCCCGACTAGCGGGAGGTCCGGGGGAGCTGTTTTTT. Amino acid sequence: CASRARLAGGPGELFF.

V gene TRBV4-2 combines with J gene TRBJ1-1; D not resolved. Trimming removed 0 bases at V and 8 bases at J, with 13 bases between. The CDR3 is 14 residues long. CDR1 and CDR2 (germline): LGHNA, YNFKEQ. The CDR3 DNA sequence: TGTGCCAGCAGCCAAGATAGTCGAGGCTTAGAAGCTTTCTTT. Protein: CASSQDSRGLEAFF.

Comment on this clonotype: This may be a read error, as it is one base from a much larger clone. This CDR3 fails to terminate in the conserved phenylalanine or tryptophan, so it likely reflects a read error. The chain employs TRBV29-1 and TRBJ2-7; D may be TRBD1 (8 bases). V was shortened by 6 bases and J by 6 bases, with 18 bases between the two germline ends. CDR3 size: 13 residues. The germline V gene encodes CDR1 SQVTM and CDR2 ANQGSEA. The CDR3 bases are TGCAGCGTAGACCATACAGGGGGGGGCGAGCAGTACATC. Protein product: CSVDHTGGGEQYI.

At least ten counts were recorded for this clonotype. The rearrangement links TRBV24-1 to TRBJ1-5; the match to TRBD1 covers 8 bases. The CDR3 covers 13 residues. J was trimmed by 3 bases and V by 9 bases; bases with no gene match: 3. CDR1 is KGHDR and CDR2 is SFDVKD in the germline V gene. CDR3 nucleotide sequence: TGTGCCACCGCGACAGGGGCCAATCAGCCCCAGCATTTT. Protein: CATATGANQPQHF.

This clonotype was found many times. The chain is built from TRBV9 and TRBJ2-7; maybe TRBD1 (6 bases). The CDR3 length is 15 residues. The germline V gene encodes CDR1 SGDLS and CDR2 YYNGEE. V was clipped by 3 bases and J by 2 bases, with 15 bases between them. This CDR3 reads CASSASSGTPYEQYF. CDR3 nucleotide sequence: TGTGCCAGCAGCGCGTCCTCCGGGACACCCTACGAGCAGTACTTC.

This chain's CDR3 is CASRDRGRGNTEAFF. DNA for the CDR3: TGTGCCAGTAGAGACAGGGGGCGCGGGAACACTGAAGCTTTCTTT. This chain uses TRBV19 with TRBJ1-1; 10 nucleotides line up with TRBD1. Germline-derived CDR1 and CDR2 are LNHDA and SQIVND (reference sequence). The junction had 5 bases not matched to a gene; V was cut back by 6 bases and J by 1 base. The CDR3 runs to 15 residues.

The rearrangement uses TRBV25-1 and TRBJ2-5, with 9 bases identical to TRBD1. The trim removed 5 bases at V and 4 bases at J, leaving 5 bases unmatched. Germline CDR1 MGHDK, CDR2 SYGVNS. This CDR3 contains 14 residues. DNA of the CDR3: TGTGCCAGCAGTCAACAGGGGGCTCGAGAGACCCAGTACTTC. The encoded protein is CASSQQGARETQYF. The variable domain in full, completed from reference TRBV25-1 and TRBJ2-5, reads EADIYQTPRYLVIGTGKKITLECSQTMGHDKMYWYQQDPGMELHLIHYSYGVNSTEKGDLSSESTVSRIRTEHFPLTLESARPSHTSQYLCASSQQGARETQYFGPGTRLLVL.